This T cell receptor (beta chain) was captured in a study of PD-L1 blockade in urothelial cancer. On the study more broadly: Males with bladder-origin urothelial cancer constituted about 85% of the roughly 29 patients. Peripheral blood specimens exhibited a median yield of approximately 140,000 T cells. Notes on the study in general: By 3 weeks, tumor-associated blood clones had expanded more in durable-benefit patients.

In the case of this clone: Its specificity is unknown. This sample also contains other DNA sequences that code for the same CDR3.

Germline V gives CDR1 MNHNS, CDR2 SASEGT. The CDR3 extends over 13 amino acids. The V end was cut by 6 bases, the J end by 5 bases, with 13 bases between. The time point is: pretreatment peripheral blood. The method was immunoSEQ multiplex PCR; TCRdb's version includes in-frame clones alone and lacks a portion of them. The sample lists 70,000 to 95,000 clones; around 89% were seen once. The genes are TRBV6-1 and TRBJ2-5; D perhaps matches TRBD1 (6 bases). Material: PBMCs, obtained around atezolizumab (anti-PD-L1) treatment. The origin of this receptor is a woman older than 75 with urothelial cancer. CDR3 bases: TGTGCCAGCAGCGTAGACAGGCGTGAGACCCAGTACTTC. This sequence encodes CASSVDRRETQYF.